Below, one TCR beta chain is given with its context. This sample is drawn from a study of T cell changes during pregnancy in multiple sclerosis. Germline values: CDR1 SGHNT, CDR2 YENEEA. The CDR3 has 16 residues. Trimming pared 5 bases from V and 3 bases from J, leaving 20 bases between. Here immunoSEQ multiplex PCR was the method, and the copy in TCRdb shows in-frame clones only, minus some. Seen here are more than 70,000 clones, 80% to 95% observed once, and the top ten hold about 2.3%. J is TRBJ2-7 and V is TRBV11-3, with TRBD2 as a possible D gene (7 bases). The sequence derives from a female donor with multiple sclerosis, enrolled in a pregnancy study. Sequencing was performed on peripheral blood, taken before pregnancy. CDR3 protein: CASSGGGQGLIYEQYF. The CDR3 DNA reads as TGTGCCAGCAGCGGGGGGGGGCAGGGGTTGATCTACGAGCAGTACTTC.